These T cell receptor beta chains were read from a single sample in a study of vaccination and CD4 T cells after COVID-19. TCRdb re-analysed the PCR reads in MiXCR, keeping a single row per CDR3 protein. This table has about 19,000 distinct CDR3 sequences, 40% to 60% appearing once. Their recognized antigens are unknown. This material consisted of CD4+ T cells from blood, cultured in vitro, taken before SARS-CoV-2 vaccination. All receptors derive from a human donor who had recovered from COVID-19. Each CDR3 is given with its conserved first and last residue. Each record gives: D gene, clone size, J gene, V gene, CDR3 protein, CDR3 DNA. The D gene is left open where the match is weak. Size is omitted from some rows. Given values are once, few, many or a class for expanded clones.

D gene: NA; clone size: few; J gene: TRBJ2-5; V gene: TRBV7-9; CDR3 protein: CASSLAGETQYF; CDR3 DNA: TGTGCCAGCAGCTTAGCGGGAGAGACCCAGTACTTC
D gene: TRBD1; clone size: NA; J gene: TRBJ2-5; V gene: TRBV2; CDR3 protein: CASRDRGRETQYF; CDR3 DNA: TGTGCCAGCAGGGACAGGGGTCGAGAGACCCAGTACTTC
D gene: NA; clone size: NA; J gene: TRBJ1-2; V gene: TRBV19; CDR3 protein: CASTDLANYGYTF; CDR3 DNA: TGTGCCAGTACCGACTTGGCTAACTATGGCTACACCTTC
D gene: TRBD2; clone size: NA; J gene: TRBJ2-7; V gene: TRBV28; CDR3 protein: CASSGPGLGISEQYF; CDR3 DNA: TGTGCCAGCAGTGGTCCGGGACTAGGAATATCCGAGCAGTACTTC
D gene: TRBD1; clone size: few; J gene: TRBJ2-7; V gene: TRBV20-1; CDR3 protein: CSARDIQGARGEQYF; CDR3 DNA: TGCAGTGCTAGAGATATTCAGGGGGCGCGGGGCGAGCAGTACTTC
D gene: TRBD1; clone size: NA; J gene: TRBJ1-1; V gene: TRBV18; CDR3 protein: CASSLQGVDTEAFF; CDR3 DNA: TGTGCCAGCTCACTTCAGGGGGTCGACACTGAAGCTTTCTTT
D gene: NA; clone size: few; J gene: TRBJ1-2; V gene: TRBV7-9; CDR3 protein: CASSPLQVYGYTF; CDR3 DNA: TGTGCCAGCAGCCCCCTACAAGTTTATGGCTACACCTTC
D gene: NA; clone size: few; J gene: TRBJ1-4; V gene: TRBV20-1; CDR3 protein: CSARGPGANEKLFF; CDR3 DNA: TGCAGTGCTAGGGGACCCGGGGCTAATGAAAAACTGTTTTTT
D gene: NA; clone size: NA; J gene: TRBJ1-5; V gene: TRBV19; CDR3 protein: CASSIGFSGPWAQHF; CDR3 DNA: TGTGCCAGTAGTATTGGGTTTAGTGGGCCCTGGGCCCAGCATTTT
D gene: NA; clone size: NA; J gene: TRBJ1-5; V gene: TRBV20-1; CDR3 protein: CSARDQGWASNQSQHF; CDR3 DNA: TGCAGTGCTAGGGATCAGGGTTGGGCTAGCAATCAGTCCCAGCATTTT
D gene: NA; clone size: NA; J gene: TRBJ2-3; V gene: TRBV19; CDR3 protein: CASRRAVTPSTDTQYF; CDR3 DNA: TGTGCCAGTAGAAGGGCGGTGACCCCTAGCACAGATACGCAGTATTTT
D gene: TRBD2; clone size: NA; J gene: TRBJ2-1; V gene: TRBV29-1; CDR3 protein: CSVPNPSGRSYNEQFF; CDR3 DNA: TGCAGCGTCCCAAACCCTAGCGGGAGGTCCTACAATGAGCAGTTCTTC
D gene: NA; clone size: few; J gene: TRBJ2-1; V gene: TRBV6-1; CDR3 protein: CASSQDRRKAYNEQFF; CDR3 DNA: TGTGCCAGCAGCCAAGATAGGCGGAAAGCCTACAATGAGCAGTTCTTC
D gene: NA; clone size: few; J gene: TRBJ1-2; V gene: TRBV19; CDR3 protein: CASSIGGATYGYTF; CDR3 DNA: TGTGCCAGTAGTATAGGAGGCGCTACCTATGGCTACACCTTC
D gene: NA; clone size: NA; J gene: TRBJ2-3; V gene: TRBV4-2; CDR3 protein: CASSQDGGVADTQYF; CDR3 DNA: TGTGCCAGCAGCCAAGATGGTGGGGTTGCAGATACGCAGTATTTT
D gene: NA; clone size: NA; J gene: TRBJ2-3; V gene: TRBV7-2; CDR3 protein: CASSLDRSGRTQYF; CDR3 DNA: TGTGCCAGCAGCTTAGATCGGTCCGGCAGGACGCAGTATTTT
D gene: TRBD2; clone size: NA; J gene: TRBJ2-5; V gene: TRBV20-1; CDR3 protein: CSAREVLAGKETQYF; CDR3 DNA: TGCAGTGCTAGAGAGGTACTAGCGGGGAAAGAGACCCAGTACTTC
D gene: TRBD2; clone size: few; J gene: TRBJ2-7; V gene: TRBV5-1; CDR3 protein: CASSLVGTSGRPEQYF; CDR3 DNA: TGCGCCAGCAGCTTGGTTGGTACTAGCGGGAGGCCCGAGCAGTACTTC
D gene: NA; clone size: once; J gene: TRBJ2-7; V gene: TRBV7-2; CDR3 protein: CASSIERGEQYF; CDR3 DNA: TGTGCCAGCAGCATTGAAAGGGGCGAGCAGTACTTC
D gene: NA; clone size: few; J gene: TRBJ1-5; V gene: TRBV20-1; CDR3 protein: CSAIQGGGQPQHF; CDR3 DNA: TGCAGTGCTATCCAGGGTGGGGGACAGCCCCAGCATTTT
D gene: NA; clone size: NA; J gene: TRBJ2-1; V gene: TRBV19; CDR3 protein: CASSLSLTSYNEQFF; CDR3 DNA: TGTGCCAGTAGTCTATCTTTGACCAGCTACAATGAGCAGTTCTTC
D gene: NA; clone size: NA; J gene: TRBJ1-1; V gene: TRBV7-9; CDR3 protein: CASSRASQTEAFF; CDR3 DNA: TGTGCCAGCAGCCGGGCCTCCCAGACTGAAGCTTTCTTT
D gene: TRBD1; clone size: NA; J gene: TRBJ2-3; V gene: TRBV28; CDR3 protein: CASSFLKQGRSTDTQYF; CDR3 DNA: TGTGCCAGCAGTTTCCTAAAACAGGGGAGAAGCACAGATACGCAGTATTTT
D gene: TRBD1; clone size: NA; J gene: TRBJ2-7; V gene: TRBV6-2/TRBV6-3; CDR3 protein: CASRKTGVSYEQYF; CDR3 DNA: TGTGCCAGCAGGAAGACAGGGGTTAGCTACGAGCAGTACTTC
D gene: TRBD2; clone size: NA; J gene: TRBJ2-3; V gene: TRBV27; CDR3 protein: CASSRVAGGLTDTQYF; CDR3 DNA: TGTGCCAGCAGTCGTGTAGCGGGAGGGCTCACGGATACGCAGTATTTT
D gene: NA; clone size: NA; J gene: TRBJ2-1; V gene: TRBV20-1; CDR3 protein: CSARDDGGRGILGEQFF; CDR3 DNA: TGCAGTGCTAGAGATGACGGGGGCAGGGGGATTCTCGGCGAGCAGTTCTTC
D gene: NA; clone size: NA; J gene: TRBJ1-5; V gene: TRBV11-2; CDR3 protein: CASSSRTNQPQHF; CDR3 DNA: TGTGCCAGCAGCTCACGGACCAATCAGCCCCAGCATTTT
D gene: NA; clone size: few; J gene: TRBJ2-1; V gene: TRBV7-2; CDR3 protein: CASSLVFSNRNYEQFF; CDR3 DNA: TGTGCCAGCAGCTTAGTCTTTAGTAACCGGAACTATGAGCAGTTCTTC
D gene: NA; clone size: few; J gene: TRBJ1-1; V gene: TRBV7-8; CDR3 protein: CASSLARAGRTEAFF; CDR3 DNA: TGTGCCAGCAGCTTAGCGCGGGCAGGGAGGACTGAAGCTTTCTTT
D gene: NA; clone size: NA; J gene: TRBJ1-2; V gene: TRBV6-5; CDR3 protein: CASSYSKGGGYTF; CDR3 DNA: TGTGCCAGCAGTTACTCGAAGGGGGGTGGCTACACCTTC
D gene: NA; clone size: NA; J gene: TRBJ2-5; V gene: TRBV28; CDR3 protein: CASSLVGRETQYF; CDR3 DNA: TGTGCCAGCAGTTTGGTAGGTCGAGAGACCCAGTACTTC
D gene: NA; clone size: few; J gene: TRBJ2-6; V gene: TRBV21-1; CDR3 protein: CASLLSGANVLTF; CDR3 DNA: TGTGCCAGTCTCCTCTCTGGGGCCAACGTCCTGACTTTC
D gene: NA; clone size: NA; J gene: TRBJ2-3; V gene: TRBV7-9; CDR3 protein: CASSLGQLSTDTQYF; CDR3 DNA: TGTGCCAGCAGCTTAGGACAGCTTTCCACAGATACGCAGTATTTT
D gene: NA; clone size: NA; J gene: TRBJ1-2; V gene: TRBV20-1; CDR3 protein: CSARYQGSGGYTF; CDR3 DNA: TGCAGTGCTAGATATCAGGGGTCGGGAGGCTACACCTTC
D gene: NA; clone size: NA; J gene: TRBJ1-2; V gene: TRBV6-1; CDR3 protein: CASSQADGGYTF; CDR3 DNA: TGTGCCAGCAGCCAAGCGGACGGTGGCTACACCTTC
D gene: NA; clone size: few; J gene: TRBJ2-3; V gene: TRBV20-1; CDR3 protein: CSAWGYRTDTQYF; CDR3 DNA: TGCAGTGCGTGGGGTTACCGCACAGATACGCAGTATTTT
D gene: TRBD1; clone size: NA; J gene: TRBJ2-2; V gene: TRBV14; CDR3 protein: CASSLQGAGELFF; CDR3 DNA: TGTGCCAGCAGCCTCCAGGGGGCCGGGGAGCTGTTTTTT
D gene: TRBD2; clone size: once; J gene: TRBJ2-7; V gene: TRBV7-2; CDR3 protein: CASSINGRREQYF; CDR3 DNA: TGTGCCAGCAGCATAAACGGGAGGCGGGAGCAGTACTTC
D gene: NA; clone size: NA; J gene: TRBJ2-2; V gene: TRBV20-1; CDR3 protein: CSASPRTDRPPNTGELFF; CDR3 DNA: TGCAGTGCTAGTCCCAGGACAGACCGACCTCCAAACACCGGGGAGCTGTTTTTT
D gene: TRBD2; clone size: NA; J gene: TRBJ2-7; V gene: TRBV6-1; CDR3 protein: CASRPASGRVGAYEQYF; CDR3 DNA: TGTGCCAGCAGACCGGCTAGCGGGAGGGTTGGGGCCTACGAGCAGTACTTC
D gene: TRBD1; clone size: NA; J gene: TRBJ1-2; V gene: TRBV28; CDR3 protein: CASTFGTGHFSTF; CDR3 DNA: TGTGCCAGCACTTTTGGGACAGGGCACTTCTCCACCTTC
D gene: NA; clone size: few; J gene: TRBJ1-1; V gene: TRBV20-1; CDR3 protein: CSAQTAYLVNTEAFF; CDR3 DNA: TGCAGTGCGCAGACAGCTTACTTAGTAAACACTGAAGCTTTCTTT
D gene: TRBD1; clone size: NA; J gene: TRBJ2-5; V gene: TRBV10-3; CDR3 protein: CAISQGTAEETQYF; CDR3 DNA: TGTGCCATTTCCCAGGGGACAGCCGAGGAGACCCAGTACTTC
D gene: NA; clone size: few; J gene: TRBJ2-5; V gene: TRBV19; CDR3 protein: CASSSSQETQYF; CDR3 DNA: TGTGCCAGTAGTTCCAGCCAAGAGACCCAGTACTTC
D gene: TRBD1; clone size: NA; J gene: TRBJ1-1; V gene: TRBV6-1; CDR3 protein: CASSDWGQPNTEAFF; CDR3 DNA: TGTGCCAGCAGTGACTGGGGACAGCCTAACACTGAAGCTTTCTTT
D gene: NA; clone size: few; J gene: TRBJ1-1; V gene: TRBV27; CDR3 protein: CASSLFSNTEAFF; CDR3 DNA: TGTGCCAGCAGTTTATTCTCGAACACTGAAGCTTTCTTT
D gene: NA; clone size: few; J gene: TRBJ1-2; V gene: TRBV2; CDR3 protein: CASSEWAGSTNYGYTF; CDR3 DNA: TGTGCCAGCAGTGAGTGGGCGGGGAGTACTAACTATGGCTACACCTTC
D gene: NA; clone size: NA; J gene: TRBJ1-5; V gene: TRBV27; CDR3 protein: CASSLRAGLNQPQHF; CDR3 DNA: TGTGCCAGCAGTTTACGAGCAGGCCTTAATCAGCCCCAGCATTTT
D gene: TRBD1; clone size: NA; J gene: TRBJ1-2; V gene: TRBV28; CDR3 protein: CASSIGQAVGGGYTF; CDR3 DNA: TGTGCCAGCAGTATAGGACAGGCGGTCGGGGGTGGCTACACCTTC
D gene: TRBD1; clone size: few; J gene: TRBJ2-1; V gene: TRBV19; CDR3 protein: CASSRDREYNEQFF; CDR3 DNA: TGTGCCAGTAGTAGAGACAGGGAGTACAATGAGCAGTTCTTC
D gene: NA; clone size: NA; J gene: TRBJ2-7; V gene: TRBV29-1; CDR3 protein: CSVLGWTYEQYF; CDR3 DNA: TGCAGCGTTCTCGGCTGGACATACGAGCAGTACTTC